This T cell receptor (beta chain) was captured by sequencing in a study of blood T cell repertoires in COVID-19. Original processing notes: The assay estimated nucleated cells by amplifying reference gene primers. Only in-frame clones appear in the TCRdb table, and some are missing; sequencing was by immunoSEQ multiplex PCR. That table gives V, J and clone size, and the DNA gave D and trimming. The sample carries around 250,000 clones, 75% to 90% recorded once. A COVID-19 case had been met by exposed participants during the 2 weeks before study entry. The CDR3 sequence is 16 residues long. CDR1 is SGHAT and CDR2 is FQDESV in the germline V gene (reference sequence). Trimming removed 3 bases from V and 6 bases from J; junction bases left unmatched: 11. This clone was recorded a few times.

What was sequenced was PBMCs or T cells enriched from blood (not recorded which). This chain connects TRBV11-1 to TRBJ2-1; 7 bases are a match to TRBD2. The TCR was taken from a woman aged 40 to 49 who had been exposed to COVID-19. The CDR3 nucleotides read TGTGCCAGCAGCTTTTCAGGGAGGGAGGGGACCAATGAGCAGTTCTTC. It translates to CASSFSGREGTNEQFF.